A single sample gave rise to the 8 T cell receptor beta chains below, sequenced in a study of chronic HIV infection and antiretroviral therapy. Using its own MiXCR run on the 5' RACE reads, TCRdb lists one record per CDR3 protein. The table has some 43,000 distinct CDR3 sequences, 19% seen once. Sequenced material: peripheral blood. These receptors all come from an adult who had HIV and had not received antiretroviral therapy, or was an uninfected healthy control (not recorded which).

The chain carries TRBV28 and TRBJ2-7; possibly TRBD1 for D (5 bases). This CDR3 comprises 16 residues. Deletions cut 3 bases from V and 0 bases from J, with 15 bases between. Per the germline V gene, CDR1 is MDHEN and CDR2 is SYDVKM. The CDR3 sequence: CASSFEDTKSSYEQYF. DNA for the CDR3: TGTGCCAGCAGTTTTGAGGACACCAAAAGCTCCTACGAGCAGTACTTC.

In this sample, this clonotype turned up a few times. The chain carries TRBV11-2 and TRBJ2-5, with 8 bases aligning to TRBD1. V lost 5 bases to trimming and J lost 4 bases; unmatched junction nucleotides: 9. The CDR3 covers 15 residues. Germline V lookup: CDR1 SGHAT, CDR2 FQNNGV. The CDR3 nucleotides are TGTGCCAGCAGCACCCAGGACAGGGCGGTAGAGACCCAGTACTTC. Residues: CASSTQDRAVETQYF.

In this sample, this clonotype turned up a few times. The chain couples TRBV5-1 to TRBJ1-4, with a weak D call TRBD1 (5 bases). This CDR3 contains 14 residues. Germline loops: CDR1 SGHRS, CDR2 YFSETQ. V gave up 4 bases and J gave up 4 bases, with 11 bases separating them. Written as DNA, the CDR3 is TGCGCCAGCAGCCTCGACAGCCGTAATGAAAAACTGTTTTTT. Translated, it gives CASSLDSRNEKLFF. Together with reference TRBV5-1 and TRBJ1-4, the CDR3 gives the full variable domain: KAGVTQTPRYLIKTRGQQVTLSCSPISGHRSVSWYQQTPGQGLQFLFEYFSETQRNKGNFPGRFSGRQFSNSRSEMNVSTLELGDSALYLCASSLDSRNEKLFFGSGTQLSVL.

The chain joins TRBV4-1 to TRBJ2-1, with 8 nucleotides matching TRBD1. CDR1 is MGHRA, CDR2 YSYEKL, per germline. This CDR3 has 15 amino acids. V trimming: 6 bases; J trimming: 4 bases; junction bases outside the gene matches: 8. CDR3 DNA: TGCGCCAGCAGATCCACAGGGGGTCGGTACAATGAGCAGTTCTTC. It is translated as CASRSTGGRYNEQFF.

This clonotype was observed a handful of times. The V gene is TRBV18, the J gene TRBJ2-4; a possible D gene is TRBD1 (5 bases). Germline CDR1 is KGHSH and CDR2 is LQKENI. The CDR3 spans 15 residues. Trimming left V 2 bases short and J 0 bases short, with 8 bases between. DNA for the CDR3: TGTGCCAGCTCACCAATAGACAGAGCCAAAAACATTCAGTACTTC. It is translated as CASSPIDRAKNIQYF.

This sequence joins TRBV28 and TRBJ2-7, with D uncertain. Germline values: CDR1 MDHEN, CDR2 SYDVKM. The CDR3 has 11 residues. V was cut by 1 base and J by 5 bases, with 3 bases left in between. CDR3 DNA sequence: TGTGCCAGCAGTTTATTGAACGAGCAGTACTTC. It is translated as CASSLLNEQYF.

This clonotype was seen many times. The chain combines TRBV12-3 or TRBV12-4 with TRBJ1-5; no clear D gene. The CDR3 loop spans 14 amino acids. Trimming left V 3 bases short and J 2 bases short, with 8 bases between. The CDR3 reads CASSFSGGNQPQHF. The CDR3 bases are TGTGCCAGCAGTTTTTCTGGGGGCAATCAGCCCCAGCATTTT.

The sample holds a few counts of this clonotype. The chain uses TRBV13 and TRBJ2-1, with TRBD1 as a possible D gene (5 bases). V dropped 5 bases and J dropped 0 bases, with 35 bases sitting between them. Looked up from germline, CDR1 is PRHDT and CDR2 is FYEKMQ (reference sequence). This CDR3 spans 23 amino acids. The CDR3, as DNA: TGTGCCAGCAGCCCGTTTCCAGGGATTCCCCCTTACCCCCGCTTTGTCTCCTACAATGAGCAGTTCTTC. This sequence encodes CASSPFPGIPPYPRFVSYNEQFF.